The present entry profiles one TCR beta chain with its context. This sample stems from a study of cytotoxic CD8 clonotypes in ibrutinib-treated CLL. The wider study: Responses: some 25 partial, 2 complete; after median around 70 months, roughly 14 stayed remitted, approximately twelve progressed.

The length of the CDR3 is 12 residues. The V end lost 2 bases, the J end lost 15 bases, and 14 bases lay between the germline ends. Germline CDR1 reads KGHSH; CDR2 reads LQKENI. Sequencing was performed with immunoSEQ multiplex PCR; in TCRdb, only in-frame clones are kept and a portion is missing. This table has 15,000 to 20,000 clones, about 86% appearing once. The sample in question was PBMCs, obtained before ibrutinib treatment. The sequence was collected from a human donor with chronic lymphocytic leukemia. The chain has TRBV18 and TRBJ1-5, with a tentative D call TRBD1 (5 bases). CDR3 protein: CASSPERGIRHF. CDR3 nucleotides: TGTGCCAGCTCACCAGAGAGGGGTATTCGGCATTTT.